This T cell receptor (beta chain) was sequenced for a study of blood T cell repertoires in COVID-19. Per the germline V gene, CDR1 is SGDLS and CDR2 is YYNGEE. The V and J ends lost 0 bases and 1 base, in that order; junction bases with no gene match: 1. The CDR3 is made up of 15 amino acids. Profiled with immunoSEQ multiplex PCR; TCRdb holds only in-frame clones, not every one. The repertoire holds roughly 200,000 clones, with around 88% as singletons. This TCR was recovered from a woman aged 25 to 39 who had been exposed to COVID-19. Sequencing input: PBMCs or T cells enriched from blood (not recorded which). The rearrangement joins TRBV9 to TRBJ1-2; 9 bases fit TRBD1. The CDR3 here is CASSVGQGVNYGYTF. CDR3 coding DNA: TGTGCCAGCAGCGTAGGACAGGGGGTTAACTATGGCTACACCTTC.